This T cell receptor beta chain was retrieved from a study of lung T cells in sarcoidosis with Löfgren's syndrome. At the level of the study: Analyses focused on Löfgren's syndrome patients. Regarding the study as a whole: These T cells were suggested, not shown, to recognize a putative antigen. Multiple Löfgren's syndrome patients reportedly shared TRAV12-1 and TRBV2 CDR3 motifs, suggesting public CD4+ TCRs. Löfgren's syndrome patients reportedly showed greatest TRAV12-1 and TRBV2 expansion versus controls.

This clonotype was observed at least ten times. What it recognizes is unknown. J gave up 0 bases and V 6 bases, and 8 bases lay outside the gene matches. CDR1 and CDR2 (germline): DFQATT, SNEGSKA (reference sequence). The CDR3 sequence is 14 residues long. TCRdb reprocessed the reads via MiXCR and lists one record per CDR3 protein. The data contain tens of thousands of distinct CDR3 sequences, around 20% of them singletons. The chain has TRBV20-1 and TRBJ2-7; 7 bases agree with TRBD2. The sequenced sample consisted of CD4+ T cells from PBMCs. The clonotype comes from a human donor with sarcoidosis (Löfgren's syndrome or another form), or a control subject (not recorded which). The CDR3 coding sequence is TGCAGTGCCCTCGACCTAGCGGACTCCTACGAGCAGTACTTC. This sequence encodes CSALDLADSYEQYF.